These 8 T cell receptor beta chains were sequenced from one sample in a study of PD-1 blockade in classical Hodgkin lymphoma. Only in-frame clones appear in the TCRdb table, and some are missing; sequencing was by immunoSEQ multiplex PCR. The sample yields 30,000 or so clones, 85% seen once. All patients relapsed after autologous stem cell transplantation, and brentuximab vedotin exposure varied. The authors purified CD4+ T cells from thawed PBMCs by magnetic negative selection. Source: CD4+ T cells from blood, taken at baseline. These receptors originate from a human donor with classical Hodgkin lymphoma.

This rearrangement joins TRBV2 to TRBJ2-7; TRBD1 matches at 10 bases. The CDR3 runs to 16 residues. CDR1 and CDR2 (germline): SNHLY, FYNNEI. J gave up 3 bases and V 5 bases, and 10 bases lay outside the gene matches. The CDR3 protein is CASSIAPGQGYYEQYF. As DNA, the CDR3 is TGTGCCAGCAGTATCGCTCCGGGACAGGGGTACTACGAGCAGTACTTC.

This rearrangement joins TRBV18 to TRBJ2-3, with TRBD2 identical over 8 bases. Trimming took 6 bases from V and 5 from J; bases not matched to a gene: 4. The CDR3 covers 13 residues. The germline V gene encodes CDR1 KGHSH and CDR2 LQKENI. The CDR3 reads CASSPGLEDTQYF. In DNA, the CDR3 is TGTGCCAGCTCGCCGGGACTAGAAGATACGCAGTATTTT.

The chain recombines TRBV19 with TRBJ2-6, with D perhaps assigned TRBD1 or TRBD2 (5 bases each). In germline, CDR1 is LNHDA, CDR2 SQIVND (reference sequence). This CDR3 spans 16 amino acids. V was cut by 7 bases and J by 0 bases, with 13 bases left in between. The CDR3 DNA follows: TGTGCCAGTAATACGGGGCCAGCCTCTGGGGCCAACGTCCTGACTTTC. Its protein is CASNTGPASGANVLTF. Using reference TRBV19 and TRBJ2-6 for the parts outside the CDR3, the full variable domain is DGGITQSPKYLFRKEGQNVTLSCEQNLNHDAMYWYRQDPGQGLRLIYYSQIVNDFQKGDIAEGYSVSREKKESFPLTVTSAQKNPTAFYLCASNTGPASGANVLTFGAGSRLTVL.

This rearrangement joins TRBV4-3 to TRBJ1-2; D is ambiguous. CDR1 is LGHNA, CDR2 YSLEER, per germline. Trimming took off 3 bases at V and 4 bases at J, with 18 bases between the two ends. The CDR3 runs to 16 residues. The CDR3 is CASSHQRRVLVYGYTF. The CDR3 region has the DNA TGCGCCAGCAGCCACCAGCGTCGTGTCTTAGTCTATGGCTACACCTTC.

V gene TRBV10-3 combines with J gene TRBJ2-1; TRBD2 agrees at 7 bases. The J segment lost 7 bases and the V segment lost 6 bases, leaving 9 bases of the junction unmatched. Germline CDR1 and CDR2: ENHRY and SYGVKD. CDR3 length: 14 residues. The CDR3 DNA reads as TGTGCCATCAGCCCTAGGGACTACACAAATGAGCAGTTCTTC. This codes for CAISPRDYTNEQFF.

CDR3 protein: CASSLMDGPFPSGNTIYF. The CDR3 nucleotides are TGTGCCAGCAGCTTGATGGACGGGCCGTTCCCCTCTGGAAACACCATATATTTT. This sequence joins TRBV5-8 and TRBJ1-3; D is unclear. Germline V gene data show CDR1 as SGHTS and CDR2 as YDEGEE. Trimming left V 1 base short and J 0 bases short, with 17 bases between. The CDR3 covers 18 residues.

The rearrangement uses TRBV5-1 and TRBJ1-1, with 7 positions matching TRBD1. J lost 0 bases, V lost 4 bases, and 3 bases had no gene match. Looked up from germline, CDR1 is SGHRS and CDR2 is YFSETQ. The CDR3 spans 14 residues. The CDR3 protein is CASSDGQVNTEAFF. In DNA form, the CDR3 reads TGCGCCAGCAGCGACGGACAGGTGAACACTGAAGCTTTCTTT.

J is TRBJ1-2 and V is TRBV5-1; D ambiguous. The CDR3 extends over 16 amino acids. Germline V CDR1 and CDR2: SGHRS, YFSETQ. V gave up 1 base and J gave up 1 base, with 14 bases separating them. The CDR3 loop is CASSLSEAYINYGYTF. Here the CDR3 DNA reads TGCGCCAGCAGCTTGTCGGAAGCCTACATTAACTATGGCTACACCTTC.